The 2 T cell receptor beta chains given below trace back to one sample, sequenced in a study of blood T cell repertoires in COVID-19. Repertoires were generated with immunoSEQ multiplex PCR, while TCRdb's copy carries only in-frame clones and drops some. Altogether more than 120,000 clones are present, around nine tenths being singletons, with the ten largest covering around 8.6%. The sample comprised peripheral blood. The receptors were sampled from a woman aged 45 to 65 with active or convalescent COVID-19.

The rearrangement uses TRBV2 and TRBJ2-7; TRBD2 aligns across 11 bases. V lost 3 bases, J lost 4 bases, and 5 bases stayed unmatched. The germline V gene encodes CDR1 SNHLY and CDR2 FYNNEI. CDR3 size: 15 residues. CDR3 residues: CASSDGGLAGYEQYF. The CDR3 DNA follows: TGTGCCAGCAGTGATGGAGGACTAGCGGGTTACGAGCAGTACTTC.

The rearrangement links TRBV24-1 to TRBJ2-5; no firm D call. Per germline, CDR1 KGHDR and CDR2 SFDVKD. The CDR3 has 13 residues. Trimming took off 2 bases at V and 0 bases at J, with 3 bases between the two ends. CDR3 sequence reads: CATSDSYQETQYF. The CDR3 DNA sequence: TGTGCCACCAGTGATTCCTACCAAGAGACCCAGTACTTC.